This T cell receptor (beta chain) was recorded in a study of T cells in Graves' hyperthyroidism and ophthalmopathy. Amplification yielded TCR beta CDR3 regions, with RNA transcripts as the source. Initially, a first-round RT-PCR of the TCR CDR3 employed the HTBI primer set. TCRdb analysed the multiplex PCR reads with MiXCR anew, one entry per CDR3 protein. The sample has about 420,000 distinct CDR3 sequences, approximately 13% seen once. Exclusions: uncontrolled infection, other autoimmune disease, pregnancy, lactation. This clonotype was detected ten times or more. Its target is not known. Study-level points and caveats: Classification by a 13 V-J model distinguished ophthalmopathy from stable hyperthyroidism.

The CDR3 runs to 13 residues. The germline V and J ends were trimmed by 3 bases and 2 bases, with 6 bases remaining between them. Germline-derived CDR1 and CDR2 are MDHEN and SYDVKM. The chain has TRBV28 and TRBJ2-3; D call uncertain. This sequence was found in a woman under 30 with Graves' hyperthyroidism. Source material: blood. The CDR3 reads CASSLTVTDTQYF. The CDR3 DNA reads as TGTGCCAGCAGTTTGACCGTCACAGATACGCAGTATTTT. The whole variable domain, filled in from reference TRBV28 and TRBJ2-3, reads DVKVTQSSRYLVKRTGEKVFLECVQDMDHENMFWYRQDPGLGLRLIYFSYDVKMKEKGDIPEGYSVSREKKERFSLILESASTNQTSMYLCASSLTVTDTQYFGPGTRLTVL.